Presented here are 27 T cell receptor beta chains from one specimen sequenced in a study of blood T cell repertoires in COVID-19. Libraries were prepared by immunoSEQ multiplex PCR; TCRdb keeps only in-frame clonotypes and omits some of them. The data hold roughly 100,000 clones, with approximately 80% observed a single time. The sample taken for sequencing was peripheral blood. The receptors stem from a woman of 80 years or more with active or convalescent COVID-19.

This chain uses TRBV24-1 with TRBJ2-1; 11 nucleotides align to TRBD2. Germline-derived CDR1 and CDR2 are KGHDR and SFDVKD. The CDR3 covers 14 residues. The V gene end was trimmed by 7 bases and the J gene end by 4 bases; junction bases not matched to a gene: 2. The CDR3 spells CATRGTSGYNEQFF. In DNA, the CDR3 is TGTGCCACCAGGGGGACTAGCGGATACAATGAGCAGTTCTTC.

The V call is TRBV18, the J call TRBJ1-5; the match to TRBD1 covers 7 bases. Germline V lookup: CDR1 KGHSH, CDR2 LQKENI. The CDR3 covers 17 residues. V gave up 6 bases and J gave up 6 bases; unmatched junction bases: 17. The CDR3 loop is CASSQTAGGGVGQPQHF. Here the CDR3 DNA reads TGTGCCAGCTCGCAGACGGCTGGAGGGGGCGTGGGTCAGCCCCAGCATTTT.

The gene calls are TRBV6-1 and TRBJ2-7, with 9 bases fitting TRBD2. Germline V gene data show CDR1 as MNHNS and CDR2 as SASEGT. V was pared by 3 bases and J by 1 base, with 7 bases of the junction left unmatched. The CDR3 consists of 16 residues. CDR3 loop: CASSDRRLAASYEQYF. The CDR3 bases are TGTGCCAGCAGTGATCGAAGACTAGCGGCTTCCTACGAGCAGTACTTC.

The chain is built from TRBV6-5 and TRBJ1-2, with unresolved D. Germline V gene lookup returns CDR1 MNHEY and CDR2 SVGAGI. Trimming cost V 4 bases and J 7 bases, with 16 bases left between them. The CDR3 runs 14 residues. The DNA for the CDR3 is TGTGCCAGCAGTTTTGGGCAGGCCTTAGGTGGCTACACCTTC. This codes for CASSFGQALGGYTF.

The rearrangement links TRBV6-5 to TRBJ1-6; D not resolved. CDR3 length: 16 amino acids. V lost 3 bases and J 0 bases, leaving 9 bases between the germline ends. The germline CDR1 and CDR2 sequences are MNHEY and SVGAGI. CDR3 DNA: TGTGCCAGCAGTTATCTGGGGAGCTCCTATAATTCACCCCTCCACTTT. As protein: CASSYLGSSYNSPLHF.

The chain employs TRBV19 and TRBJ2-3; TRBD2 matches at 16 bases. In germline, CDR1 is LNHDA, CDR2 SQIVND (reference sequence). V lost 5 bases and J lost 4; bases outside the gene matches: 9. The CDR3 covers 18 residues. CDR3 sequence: CASSATGTSGRASDTQYF. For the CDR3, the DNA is TGTGCCAGTAGTGCTACCGGGACTAGCGGGAGGGCCTCAGATACGCAGTATTTT.

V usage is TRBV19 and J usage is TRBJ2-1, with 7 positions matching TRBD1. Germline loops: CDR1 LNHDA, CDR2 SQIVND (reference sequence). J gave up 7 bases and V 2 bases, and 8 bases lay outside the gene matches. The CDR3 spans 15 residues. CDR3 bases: TGTGCCAGTAGTATAACGAAGACAGGGTGGAATGAGCAGTTCTTC. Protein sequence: CASSITKTGWNEQFF.

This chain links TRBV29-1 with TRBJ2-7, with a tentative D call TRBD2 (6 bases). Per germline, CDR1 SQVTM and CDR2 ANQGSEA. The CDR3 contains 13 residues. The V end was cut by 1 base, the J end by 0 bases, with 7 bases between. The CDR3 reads CSVEGGGSYEQYF. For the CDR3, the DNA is TGCAGCGTTGAAGGGGGAGGCTCCTACGAGCAGTACTTC.

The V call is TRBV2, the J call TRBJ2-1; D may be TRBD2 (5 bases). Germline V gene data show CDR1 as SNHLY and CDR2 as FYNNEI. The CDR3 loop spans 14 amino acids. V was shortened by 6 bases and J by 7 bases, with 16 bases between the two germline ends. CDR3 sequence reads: CASSTNRDNNEQFF. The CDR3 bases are TGTGCCAGCAGCACAAACCGGGATAATAATGAGCAGTTCTTC.

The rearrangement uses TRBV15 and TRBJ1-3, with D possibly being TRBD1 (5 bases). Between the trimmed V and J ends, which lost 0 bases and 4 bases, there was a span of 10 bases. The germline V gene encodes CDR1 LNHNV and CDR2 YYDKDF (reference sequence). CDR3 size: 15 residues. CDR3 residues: CATSRDLAGGNTIYF. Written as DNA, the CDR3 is TGTGCCACCAGCAGAGATTTGGCAGGGGGAAACACCATATATTTT.

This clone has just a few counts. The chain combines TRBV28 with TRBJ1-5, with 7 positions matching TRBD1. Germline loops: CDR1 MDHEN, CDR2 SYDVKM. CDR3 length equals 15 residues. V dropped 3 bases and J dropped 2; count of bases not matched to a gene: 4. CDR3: CASSLGQPGNQPQHF. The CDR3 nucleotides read TGTGCCAGCAGTTTGGGACAGCCGGGCAATCAGCCCCAGCATTTT.

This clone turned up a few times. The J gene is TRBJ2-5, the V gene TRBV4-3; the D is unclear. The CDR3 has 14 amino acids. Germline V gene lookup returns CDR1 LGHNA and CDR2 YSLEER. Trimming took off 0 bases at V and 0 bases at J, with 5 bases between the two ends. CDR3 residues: CASSQDPYQETQYF. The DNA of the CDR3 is TGCGCCAGCAGCCAAGATCCGTACCAAGAGACCCAGTACTTC.

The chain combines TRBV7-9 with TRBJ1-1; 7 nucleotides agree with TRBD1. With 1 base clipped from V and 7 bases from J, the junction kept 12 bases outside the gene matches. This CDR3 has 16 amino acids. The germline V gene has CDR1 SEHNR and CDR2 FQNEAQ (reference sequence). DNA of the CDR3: TGTGCCAGCAGCTTAGGGGCGACAGGGTTCGTCGGTGAAGCTTTCTTT. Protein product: CASSLGATGFVGEAFF.

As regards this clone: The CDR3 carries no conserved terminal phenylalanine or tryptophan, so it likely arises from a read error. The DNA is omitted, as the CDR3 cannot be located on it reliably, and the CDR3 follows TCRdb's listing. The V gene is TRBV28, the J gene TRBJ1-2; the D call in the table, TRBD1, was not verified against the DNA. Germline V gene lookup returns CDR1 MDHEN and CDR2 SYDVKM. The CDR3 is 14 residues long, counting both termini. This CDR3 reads CASSLGIEVGTASY.

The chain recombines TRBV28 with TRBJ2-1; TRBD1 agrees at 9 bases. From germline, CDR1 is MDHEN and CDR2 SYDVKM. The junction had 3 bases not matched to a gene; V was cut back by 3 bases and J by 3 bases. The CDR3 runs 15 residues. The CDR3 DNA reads TGTGCCAGCAGTTTCCTGGACAGGGGCTACAATGAGCAGTTCTTC. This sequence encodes CASSFLDRGYNEQFF.

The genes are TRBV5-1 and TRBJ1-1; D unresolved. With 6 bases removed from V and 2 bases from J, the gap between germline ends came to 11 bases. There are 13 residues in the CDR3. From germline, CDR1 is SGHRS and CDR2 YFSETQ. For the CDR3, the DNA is TGCGCCAGCACCCGGGAACAAAACACTGAAGCTTTCTTT. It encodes CASTREQNTEAFF.

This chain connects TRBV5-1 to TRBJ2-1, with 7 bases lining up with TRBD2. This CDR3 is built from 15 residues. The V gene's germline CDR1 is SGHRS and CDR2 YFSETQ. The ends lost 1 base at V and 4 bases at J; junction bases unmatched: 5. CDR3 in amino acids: CASSLLTGRYNEQFF. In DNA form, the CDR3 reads TGCGCCAGCAGCTTGCTCACCGGGAGGTACAATGAGCAGTTCTTC.

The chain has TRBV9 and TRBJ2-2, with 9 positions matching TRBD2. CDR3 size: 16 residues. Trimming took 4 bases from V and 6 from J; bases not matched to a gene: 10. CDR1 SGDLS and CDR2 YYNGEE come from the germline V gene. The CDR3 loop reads CASSPANLAGSGELFF. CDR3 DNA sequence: TGTGCCAGCAGCCCCGCCAATCTAGCGGGATCCGGGGAGCTGTTTTTT.

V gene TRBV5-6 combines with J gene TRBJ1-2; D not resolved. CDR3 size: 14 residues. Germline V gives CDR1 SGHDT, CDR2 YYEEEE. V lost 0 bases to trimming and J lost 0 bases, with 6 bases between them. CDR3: CASSLGPANYGYTF. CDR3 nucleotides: TGTGCCAGCAGCTTGGGTCCTGCTAACTATGGCTACACCTTC.

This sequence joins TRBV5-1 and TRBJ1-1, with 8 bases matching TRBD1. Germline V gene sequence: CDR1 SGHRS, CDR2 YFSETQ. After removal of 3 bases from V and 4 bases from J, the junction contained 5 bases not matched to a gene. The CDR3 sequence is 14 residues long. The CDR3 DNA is TGCGCCAGCAGCTCCACGACAGGGGTCACTGAAGCTTTCTTT. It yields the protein CASSSTTGVTEAFF.

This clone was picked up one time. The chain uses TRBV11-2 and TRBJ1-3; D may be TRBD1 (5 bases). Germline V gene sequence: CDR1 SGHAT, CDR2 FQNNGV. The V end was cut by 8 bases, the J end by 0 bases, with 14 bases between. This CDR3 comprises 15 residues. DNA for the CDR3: TGTGCCAGCGGAAAGCGACAGTTCTCTGGAAACACCATATATTTT. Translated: CASGKRQFSGNTIYF.

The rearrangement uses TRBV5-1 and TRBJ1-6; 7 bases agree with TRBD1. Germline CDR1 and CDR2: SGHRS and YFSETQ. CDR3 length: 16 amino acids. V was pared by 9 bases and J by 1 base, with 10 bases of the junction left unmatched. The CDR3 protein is CATLQGQSSYNSPLHF. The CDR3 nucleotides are TGCGCCACGTTACAGGGGCAGTCGTCCTATAATTCACCCCTCCACTTT.

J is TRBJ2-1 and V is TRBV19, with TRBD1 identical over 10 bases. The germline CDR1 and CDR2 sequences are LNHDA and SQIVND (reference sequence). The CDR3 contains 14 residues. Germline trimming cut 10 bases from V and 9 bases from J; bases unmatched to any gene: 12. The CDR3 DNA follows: TGTGCCACAGGAGGGGGGACAGGGGCCGGTGAGCAGTTCTTC. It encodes CATGGGTGAGEQFF.

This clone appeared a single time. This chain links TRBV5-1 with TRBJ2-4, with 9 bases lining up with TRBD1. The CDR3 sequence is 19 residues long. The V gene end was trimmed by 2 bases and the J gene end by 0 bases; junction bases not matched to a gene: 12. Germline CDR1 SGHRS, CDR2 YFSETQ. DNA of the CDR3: TGCGCCAGCAGCTTAGAAGGACAGGGGCCAAAACTAGCCAAAAACATTCAGTACTTC. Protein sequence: CASSLEGQGPKLAKNIQYF.

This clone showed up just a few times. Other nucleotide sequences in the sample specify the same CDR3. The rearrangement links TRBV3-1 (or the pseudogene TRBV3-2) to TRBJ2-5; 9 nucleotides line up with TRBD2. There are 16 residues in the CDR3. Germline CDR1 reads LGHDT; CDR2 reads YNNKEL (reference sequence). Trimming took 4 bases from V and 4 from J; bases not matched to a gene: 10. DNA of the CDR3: TGTGCCAGCAGCCCTGGGGGTCTAGCGGGACGAGAGACCCAGTACTTC. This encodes CASSPGGLAGRETQYF.

This CDR3 reads CASSVEGRGVHTIYF. CDR3 DNA sequence: TGTGCCAGCAGCGTAGAGGGCAGGGGTGTACACACCATATATTTT. This rearrangement joins TRBV9 to TRBJ1-3, with D possibly TRBD1 on 6 matching bases. V lost 0 bases, J lost 8 bases, and 15 bases lay in between. This CDR3 comprises 15 residues. The germline CDR1 and CDR2 sequences are SGDLS and YYNGEE.

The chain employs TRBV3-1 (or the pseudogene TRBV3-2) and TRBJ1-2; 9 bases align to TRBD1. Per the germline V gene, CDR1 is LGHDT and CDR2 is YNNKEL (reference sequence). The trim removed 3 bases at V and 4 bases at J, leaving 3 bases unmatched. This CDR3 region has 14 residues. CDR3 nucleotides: TGTGCCAGCAGCCAGATGACAGGGGGCTATGGCTACACCTTC. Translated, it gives CASSQMTGGYGYTF.